These 29 T cell receptor beta chains came from one sample sequenced in a study of cytomegalovirus exposure and HLA in healthy donors. Primers: 60 Vbeta forward and 13 Jbeta reverse. Here immunoSEQ multiplex PCR was the method, and the copy in TCRdb shows in-frame clones only, minus some. Of over 120,000 clones in the sample, about 80% were seen once. Sequencing input: PBMCs. These receptors were obtained from a woman aged 60 to 75 in good health and CMV-seropositive.

The V gene is TRBV4-1, the J gene TRBJ1-5; D unclear. Looked up from germline, CDR1 is MGHRA and CDR2 is YSYEKL. Trimming took off 2 bases at V and 3 bases at J, with 5 bases between the two ends. This CDR3 has 13 amino acids. Here the CDR3 reads CASSQTVNQPQHF. DNA of the CDR3: TGCGCCAGCAGCCAAACGGTCAATCAGCCCCAGCATTTT.

V usage is TRBV5-6 and J usage is TRBJ2-1; no definite D call. Germline V gene sequence: CDR1 SGHDT, CDR2 YYEEEE. The CDR3 is made up of 12 amino acids. Deletions cut 0 bases from V and 10 bases from J, with 8 bases between. The CDR3 reads CASSLALREQFF. For the CDR3, the DNA is TGTGCCAGCAGCTTGGCTTTGAGGGAGCAGTTCTTC.

The J gene is TRBJ2-7, the V gene TRBV4-2, with 10 bases fitting TRBD2. V was clipped by 4 bases and J by 7 bases; unmatched bases: 10. The CDR3 covers 15 residues. Germline CDR1 and CDR2: LGHNA and YNFKEQ. For the CDR3, the DNA is TGTGCCAGCAGCCTTTCCGGGACTAGCGTGAGGGAGCAGTACTTC. The encoded protein is CASSLSGTSVREQYF.

This clone appeared once. The V and J genes are TRBV28 and TRBJ1-5, with D perhaps matching TRBD1 (5 bases). The germline CDR1 and CDR2 sequences are MDHEN and SYDVKM. Deletions cut 1 base from V and 2 bases from J, with 12 bases between. This CDR3 spans 16 amino acids. The CDR3 DNA follows: TGTGCCAGCAGTTTATTCGCCAGGGCCGGCAATCAGCCCCAGCATTTT. As protein: CASSLFARAGNQPQHF.

This chain uses TRBV14 with TRBJ2-5; 10 bases map to TRBD2. The CDR3 length is 18 residues. Germline V gives CDR1 SGHDN, CDR2 FVKESK. The J segment lost 4 bases and the V segment lost 2 bases, leaving 13 bases of the junction unmatched. The CDR3 DNA reads TGTGCCAGCAGCCAAAAATCGCTAGCGGGAGAGATCAGAGAGACCCAGTACTTC. It specifies CASSQKSLAGEIRETQYF.

The rearrangement joins TRBV6-5 to TRBJ1-2, with 8 bases lining up with TRBD1. Germline assignment: CDR1 MNHEY and CDR2 SVGAGI. The CDR3 has 14 residues. V lost 7 bases to trimming and J lost 5 bases; unmatched junction nucleotides: 9. The CDR3 region is CASKDQGAVYGYTF. The DNA for the CDR3 is TGTGCCAGCAAAGATCAGGGGGCGGTGTATGGCTACACCTTC.

This clone was seen only a few times. The chain couples TRBV7-3 to TRBJ1-1; TRBD1 might be the D (6 bases). The CDR3 sequence is 14 residues long. CDR1 is SGHTA, CDR2 FQGTGA, per germline. Trimming stripped 5 bases from V and 2 bases from J, with 12 bases between. CDR3 DNA: TGTGCCAGCAGCACCGGACAGCCCAACACTGAAGCTTTCTTT. It yields the protein CASSTGQPNTEAFF.

This chain links TRBV5-5 with TRBJ2-3; D unclear. Germline lookup yields CDR1 SGHKS and CDR2 YYEKEE (reference sequence). The ends were cut back, 0 bases at V and 2 bases at J, with 10 bases in the middle. This CDR3 region has 15 residues. DNA of the CDR3: TGTGCCAGCAGCTTGGAAAGGCGGTTCACAGATACGCAGTATTTT. Its protein product is CASSLERRFTDTQYF.

This clone was observed a handful of times. The chain carries TRBV5-4 and TRBJ1-1; D possibly corresponds to TRBD1 (5 bases). The CDR3 covers 16 residues. Trimming shortened V by 0 bases and J by 4 bases, and 16 bases separated the two germline ends. The germline CDR1 and CDR2 sequences are SGHNT and YYREEE (reference sequence). CDR3 region: CASSLGAPGLGTEAFF. CDR3 in DNA: TGTGCCAGCAGCTTGGGAGCGCCGGGACTTGGCACTGAAGCTTTCTTT.

V usage is TRBV21-1 and J usage is TRBJ2-7; the table assigns TRBD1, which was not confirmed against the DNA. TRBV21-1 is given as a pseudogene. The length of the CDR3 is 15 residues. CDR3 sequence (DNA): TGTGCCAGCAGCAAAGCGGTCTGGCTCCCCTACGAGCAGTACTTC. Its translation: CASSKAVWLPYEQYF.

The chain recombines TRBV28 with TRBJ2-4; perhaps TRBD2 as D (7 bases). The CDR3 is made up of 17 amino acids. Between the trimmed V and J ends, which lost 7 bases and 0 bases, there was a span of 19 bases. Germline lookup yields CDR1 MDHEN and CDR2 SYDVKM. CDR3: CASNGAGGAVAKNIQYF. CDR3 in DNA: TGTGCCAGCAATGGGGCTGGGGGGGCGGTAGCCAAAAACATTCAGTACTTC.

The count of this clone is one. J is TRBJ1-4 and V is TRBV30; D gene ambiguous. Trimming pared 0 bases from V and 8 bases from J, leaving 10 bases between. Per germline, CDR1 GTSNPN and CDR2 SVGIG (reference sequence). The CDR3 has 13 residues. The CDR3 DNA reads TGTGCCTGGAGTGTACTCCATTTAGAAAAACTGTTTTTT. Amino acid sequence: CAWSVLHLEKLFF.

The J gene is TRBJ1-2, the V gene TRBV6-1; 8 bases map to TRBD1. The junction had 6 bases not matched to a gene; V was cut back by 5 bases and J by 7 bases. Germline V gene sequence: CDR1 MNHNS, CDR2 SASEGT. This CDR3 is 13 amino acids long. For the CDR3, the DNA is TGTGCCAGCAGTCAGACAGGGGTGCTTGGCTACACCTTC. It specifies CASSQTGVLGYTF.

This clone turned up a few times. The chain combines TRBV2 with TRBJ2-1; D gene uncertain. Germline loops: CDR1 SNHLY, CDR2 FYNNEI. This CDR3 comprises 12 residues. The germline V and J ends were trimmed by 1 base and 15 bases, with 13 bases remaining between them. CDR3 amino acids: CASSEGPNGRFF. The CDR3 DNA sequence: TGTGCCAGCAGTGAAGGGCCTAATGGGCGGTTCTTC.

This clone is a singleton in its sample. The chain links TRBV19 to TRBJ2-2, with TRBD1 matching 10 bases. Germline loops: CDR1 LNHDA, CDR2 SQIVND (reference sequence). After removal of 5 bases from V and 4 bases from J, the junction contained 10 bases not matched to a gene. The CDR3 has 17 residues. The CDR3 nucleotides read TGTGCCAGTAGTCCAGACCCTGGGACAGGGGCCACCGGGGAGCTGTTTTTT. The encoded protein is CASSPDPGTGATGELFF.

V gene TRBV28 combines with J gene TRBJ2-1; 8 bases agree with TRBD2. The junction had 9 bases not matched to a gene; V was cut back by 11 bases and J by 6 bases. CDR3 size: 13 residues. CDR1 and CDR2 from the germline V gene are MDHEN and SYDVKM. The CDR3 region is CAACQREFNEQFF. The CDR3, as DNA: TGTGCCGCTTGCCAGCGGGAGTTCAATGAGCAGTTCTTC.

This clone was counted a single time. The chain has TRBV7-3 and TRBJ2-2; a possible D gene is TRBD2 (6 bases). The germline V and J ends were trimmed by 6 bases and 0 bases, with 14 bases remaining between them. The germline V gene has CDR1 SGHTA and CDR2 FQGTGA. This CDR3 region has 16 residues. As DNA, the CDR3 is TGTGCCAGCAGTCGATTGGGGGGTTCGAACACCGGGGAGCTGTTTTTT. Protein product: CASSRLGGSNTGELFF.

This chain connects TRBV5-1 to TRBJ2-7; TRBD2 matches 7 bases. CDR3 length equals 15 residues. The J segment lost 2 bases and the V segment lost 1 base, leaving 6 bases of the junction unmatched. From germline, CDR1 is SGHRS and CDR2 YFSETQ. Here the CDR3 DNA reads TGCGCCAGCAGCTTGCGACCGGGGGGAGCCTACGAGCAGTACTTC. It codes for CASSLRPGGAYEQYF.

CDR3 region: CASSPPQGTYGYTF. CDR3 DNA sequence: TGTGCCAGCAGCCCCCCCCAGGGGACCTATGGCTACACCTTC. The chain carries TRBV13 and TRBJ1-2, with D possibly being TRBD1 (6 bases). The length of the CDR3 is 14 residues. Per the germline V gene, CDR1 is PRHDT and CDR2 is FYEKMQ (reference sequence). Trimming cost V 5 bases and J 4 bases, with 14 bases left between them.

The V and J genes are TRBV4-2 and TRBJ2-1; 8 bases align to TRBD2. CDR1 and CDR2 from the germline V gene are LGHNA and YNFKEQ. J was trimmed by 2 bases and V by 0 bases; bases with no gene match: 3. CDR3 length: 16 residues. The CDR3 region is CASSQDLSGAYNEQFF. The CDR3 region has the DNA TGTGCCAGCAGCCAAGATCTTAGCGGGGCCTACAATGAGCAGTTCTTC.

This clone was counted only a few times. The chain uses TRBV4-1 and TRBJ1-5, with D unresolved. V gave up 2 bases and J gave up 9 bases, with 8 bases separating them. The CDR3 is 12 amino acids. The germline CDR1 and CDR2 sequences are MGHRA and YSYEKL. In nucleotides, the CDR3 is TGCGCCAGCAGCCAACCCCGGGGGCCCCAGCATTTT. Its protein product is CASSQPRGPQHF.

V usage is TRBV27 and J usage is TRBJ1-2; TRBD1 agrees at 7 bases. CDR3 length equals 15 residues. Germline V CDR1 and CDR2: MNHEY, SMNVEV (reference sequence). J gave up 7 bases and V 2 bases, and 10 bases lay outside the gene matches. CDR3 nucleotide sequence: TGTGCCAGCAGTTTAGGCCTCCGGGACAGTTCTGGCTACACCTTC. As protein: CASSLGLRDSSGYTF.

This rearrangement joins TRBV7-8 to TRBJ1-4, with D unclear. The CDR3 is 15 residues long. The germline gives CDR1 SGHVS, CDR2 FQNEAQ. Deletions cut 2 bases from V and 7 bases from J, with 14 bases between. The CDR3 nucleotides read TGTGCCAGCAGCTTAAATTCGAGACGGAGTGAAAAACTGTTTTTT. This codes for CASSLNSRRSEKLFF.

Regarding this clone: Sequence at one end of the junction differs from germline and may be a read error. The chain employs TRBV4-1 and TRBJ2-7, with a possible D match to TRBD2 (6 bases). Germline CDR1 reads MGHRA; CDR2 reads YSYEKL. CDR3 length: 14 residues. CDR3 loop: CASSQGEGSGFPHF. CDR3 nucleotides: TGCGCCAGCAGCCAAGGAGAAGGTAGCGGCTTCCCGCACTTC.

The rearrangement uses TRBV14 and TRBJ2-1; the match to TRBD2 covers 11 bases. CDR3 length: 17 amino acids. J was trimmed by 9 bases and V by 1 base; bases with no gene match: 11. Germline-derived CDR1 and CDR2 are SGHDN and FVKESK. CDR3: CASSQGASSGRFGEQFF. In DNA form, the CDR3 reads TGTGCCAGCAGCCAAGGAGCCTCTAGCGGGAGGTTCGGTGAGCAGTTCTTC.

V gene TRBV19 combines with J gene TRBJ1-2; 7 bases line up with TRBD1. The CDR3 totals 14 residues. The ends lost 3 bases at V and 1 base at J; junction bases unmatched: 2. Germline CDR1 LNHDA, CDR2 SQIVND (reference sequence). For the CDR3, the DNA is TGTGCCAGTAGTATTGGGACAGTTAACTATGGCTACACCTTC. Amino acids: CASSIGTVNYGYTF.

The chain links TRBV6-5 to TRBJ1-2, with a possible D match to TRBD1 (6 bases). The V end was cut by 0 bases, the J end by 4 bases, with 9 bases between. The CDR3 consists of 14 residues. Germline CDR1 and CDR2: MNHEY and SVGAGI. CDR3 region: CASSYSTGAYGYTF. As DNA, the CDR3 is TGTGCCAGCAGTTACTCGACAGGAGCCTATGGCTACACCTTC.

The rearrangement links TRBV5-6 to TRBJ2-7; the match to TRBD2 covers 8 bases. Germline loops: CDR1 SGHDT, CDR2 YYEEEE. There are 14 residues in the CDR3. The ends lost 4 bases at V and 2 bases at J; junction bases unmatched: 5. In DNA, the CDR3 is TGTGCCAGCAGCCAAGCGGGAGTCGCCTACGAGCAGTACTTC. Its translation: CASSQAGVAYEQYF.

V and J are TRBV6-5 and TRBJ2-7, with a tentative D call TRBD1 (6 bases). Deletions cut 8 bases from V and 2 bases from J, with 10 bases between. The CDR3 runs 12 residues. The germline CDR1 and CDR2 sequences are MNHEY and SVGAGI. The CDR3 sequence: CASGQGPYEQYF. Written as DNA, the CDR3 is TGTGCCAGCGGTCAGGGGCCCTACGAGCAGTACTTC.